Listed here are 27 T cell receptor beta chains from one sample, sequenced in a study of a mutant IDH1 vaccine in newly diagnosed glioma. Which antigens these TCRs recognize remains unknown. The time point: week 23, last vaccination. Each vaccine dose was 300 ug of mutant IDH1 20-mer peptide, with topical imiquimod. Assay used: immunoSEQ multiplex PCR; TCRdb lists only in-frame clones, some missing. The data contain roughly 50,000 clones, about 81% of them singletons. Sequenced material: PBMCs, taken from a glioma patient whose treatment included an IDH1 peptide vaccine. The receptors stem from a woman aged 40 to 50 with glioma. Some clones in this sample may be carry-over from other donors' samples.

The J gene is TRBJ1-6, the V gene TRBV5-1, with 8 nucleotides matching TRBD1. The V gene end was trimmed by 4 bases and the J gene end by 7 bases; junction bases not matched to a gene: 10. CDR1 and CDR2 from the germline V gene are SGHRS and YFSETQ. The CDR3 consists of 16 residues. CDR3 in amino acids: CASSTQGALENSPLHF. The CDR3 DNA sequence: TGCGCCAGCAGCACGCAGGGGGCCCTTGAGAATTCACCCCTCCACTTT. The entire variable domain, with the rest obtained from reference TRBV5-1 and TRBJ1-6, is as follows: KAGVTQTPRYLIKTRGQQVTLSCSPISGHRSVSWYQQTPGQGLQFLFEYFSETQRNKGNFPGRFSGRQFSNSRSEMNVSTLELGDSALYLCASSTQGALENSPLHFGNGTRLTVT.

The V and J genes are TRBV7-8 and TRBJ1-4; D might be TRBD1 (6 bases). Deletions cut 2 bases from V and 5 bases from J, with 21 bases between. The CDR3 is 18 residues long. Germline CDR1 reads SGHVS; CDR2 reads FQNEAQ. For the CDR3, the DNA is TGTGCCAGCAGCTTAAAACGAGTCAAGGGGGTGGGAAATGAAAAACTGTTTTTT. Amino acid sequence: CASSLKRVKGVGNEKLFF.

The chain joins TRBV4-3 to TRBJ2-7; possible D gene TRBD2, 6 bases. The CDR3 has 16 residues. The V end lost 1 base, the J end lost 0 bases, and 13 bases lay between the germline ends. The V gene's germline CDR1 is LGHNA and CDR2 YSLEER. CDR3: CASSQGLRAGSYEQYF. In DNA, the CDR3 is TGCGCCAGCAGCCAAGGGTTACGAGCGGGCTCCTACGAGCAGTACTTC.

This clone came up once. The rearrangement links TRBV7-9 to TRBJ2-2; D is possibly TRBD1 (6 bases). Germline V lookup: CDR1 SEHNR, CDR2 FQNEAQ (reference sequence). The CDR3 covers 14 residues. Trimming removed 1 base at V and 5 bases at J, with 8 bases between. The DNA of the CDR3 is TGTGCCAGCAGCTTAGGGGGGCGAACCGGGGAGCTGTTTTTT. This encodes CASSLGGRTGELFF. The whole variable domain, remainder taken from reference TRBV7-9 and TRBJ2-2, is DTGVSQNPRHKITKRGQNVTFRCDPISEHNRLYWYRQTLGQGPEFLTYFQNEAQLEKSRLLSDRFSAERPKGSFSTLEIQRTEQGDSAMYLCASSLGGRTGELFFGEGSRLTVL.

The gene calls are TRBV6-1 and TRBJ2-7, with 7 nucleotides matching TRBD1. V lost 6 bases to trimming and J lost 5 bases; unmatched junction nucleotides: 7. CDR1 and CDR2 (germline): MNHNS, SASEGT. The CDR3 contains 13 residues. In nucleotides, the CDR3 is TGTGCCAGCAGGGACAGGATAAACGACGAGCAGTACTTC. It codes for CASRDRINDEQYF.

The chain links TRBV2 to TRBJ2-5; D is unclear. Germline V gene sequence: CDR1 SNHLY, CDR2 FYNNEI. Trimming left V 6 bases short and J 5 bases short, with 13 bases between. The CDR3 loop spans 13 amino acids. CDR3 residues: CASRETERETQYF. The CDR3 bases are TGTGCCAGCAGGGAAACGGAACGGGAGACCCAGTACTTC.

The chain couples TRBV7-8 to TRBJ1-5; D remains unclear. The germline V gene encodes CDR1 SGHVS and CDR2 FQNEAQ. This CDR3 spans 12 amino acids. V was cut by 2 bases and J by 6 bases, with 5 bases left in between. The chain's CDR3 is CASSLIAQPQHF. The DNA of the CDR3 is TGTGCCAGCAGCTTAATAGCTCAGCCCCAGCATTTT.

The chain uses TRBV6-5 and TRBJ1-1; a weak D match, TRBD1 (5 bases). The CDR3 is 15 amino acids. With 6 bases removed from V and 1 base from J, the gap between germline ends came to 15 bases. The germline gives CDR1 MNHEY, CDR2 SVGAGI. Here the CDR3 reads CASRQFGTTNTEAFF. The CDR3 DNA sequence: TGTGCCAGCAGACAATTTGGGACCACGAACACTGAAGCTTTCTTT.

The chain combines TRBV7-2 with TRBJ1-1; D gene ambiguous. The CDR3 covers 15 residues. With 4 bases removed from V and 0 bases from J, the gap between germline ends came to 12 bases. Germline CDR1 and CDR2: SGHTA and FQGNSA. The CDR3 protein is CASSWGSTLNTEAFF. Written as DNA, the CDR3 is TGTGCCAGCAGCTGGGGATCTACGTTGAACACTGAAGCTTTCTTT.

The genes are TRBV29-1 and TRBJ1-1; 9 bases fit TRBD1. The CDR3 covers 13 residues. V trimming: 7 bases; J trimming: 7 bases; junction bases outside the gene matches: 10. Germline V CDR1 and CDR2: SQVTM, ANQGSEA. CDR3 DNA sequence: TGCAGCGGAAATCCGGGACAGGGTGGTGAAGCTTTCTTT. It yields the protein CSGNPGQGGEAFF. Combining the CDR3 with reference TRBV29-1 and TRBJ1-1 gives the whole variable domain SAVISQKPSRDICQRGTSLTIQCQVDSQVTMMFWYRQQPGQSLTLIATANQGSEATYESGFVIDKFPISRPNLTFSTLTVSNMSPEDSSIYLCSGNPGQGGEAFFGQGTRLTVV.

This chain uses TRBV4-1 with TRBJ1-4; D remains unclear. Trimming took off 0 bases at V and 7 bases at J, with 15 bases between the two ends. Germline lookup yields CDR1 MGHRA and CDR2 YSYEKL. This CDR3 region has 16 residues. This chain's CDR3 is CASSQELSPRFEKLFF. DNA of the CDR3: TGCGCCAGCAGCCAAGAGCTGTCACCCCGCTTTGAAAAACTGTTTTTT.

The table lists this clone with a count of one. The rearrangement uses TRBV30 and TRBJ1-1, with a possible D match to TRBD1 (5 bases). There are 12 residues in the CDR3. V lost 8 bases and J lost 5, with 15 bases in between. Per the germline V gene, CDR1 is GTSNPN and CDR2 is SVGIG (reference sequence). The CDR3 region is CATSRGGTEAFF. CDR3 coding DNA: TGTGCCACGTCCCGGGGGGGGACTGAAGCTTTCTTT. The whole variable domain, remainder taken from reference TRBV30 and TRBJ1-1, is SQTIHQWPATLVQPVGSPLSLECTVEGTSNPNLYWYRQAAGRGLQLLFYSVGIGQISSEVPQNLSASRPQDRQFILSSKKLLLSDSGFYLCATSRGGTEAFFGQGTRLTVV.

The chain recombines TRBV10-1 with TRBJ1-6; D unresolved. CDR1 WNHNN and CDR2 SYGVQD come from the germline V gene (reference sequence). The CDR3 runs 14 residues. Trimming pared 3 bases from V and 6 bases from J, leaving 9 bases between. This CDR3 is CASSENAGNSPLHF. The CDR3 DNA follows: TGCGCCAGCAGTGAAAATGCGGGTAATTCACCCCTCCACTTT.

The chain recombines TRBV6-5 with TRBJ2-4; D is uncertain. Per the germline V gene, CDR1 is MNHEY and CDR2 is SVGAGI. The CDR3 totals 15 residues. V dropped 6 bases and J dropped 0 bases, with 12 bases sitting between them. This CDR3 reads CASSDLGLAKNIQYF. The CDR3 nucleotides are TGTGCCAGCAGCGATCTGGGTCTAGCCAAAAACATTCAGTACTTC.

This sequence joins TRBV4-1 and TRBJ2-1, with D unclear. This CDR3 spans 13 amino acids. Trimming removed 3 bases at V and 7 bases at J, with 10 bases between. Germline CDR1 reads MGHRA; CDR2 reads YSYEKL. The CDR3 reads CASSQRTQNEQFF. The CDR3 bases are TGCGCCAGCAGCCAGAGGACCCAGAATGAGCAGTTCTTC.

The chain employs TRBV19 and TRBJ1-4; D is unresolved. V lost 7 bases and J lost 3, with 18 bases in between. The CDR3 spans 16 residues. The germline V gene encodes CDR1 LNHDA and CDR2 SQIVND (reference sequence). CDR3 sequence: CASKLRAPVANEKLFF. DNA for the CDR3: TGTGCCAGTAAGCTGAGAGCGCCTGTGGCTAATGAAAAACTGTTTTTT.

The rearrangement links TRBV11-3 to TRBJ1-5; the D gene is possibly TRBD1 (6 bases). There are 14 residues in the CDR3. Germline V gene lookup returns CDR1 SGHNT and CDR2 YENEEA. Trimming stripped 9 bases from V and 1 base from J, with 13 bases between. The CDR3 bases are TGTGCCAGGTGGAACAGGGAAAGCAATCAGCCCCAGCATTTT. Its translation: CARWNRESNQPQHF. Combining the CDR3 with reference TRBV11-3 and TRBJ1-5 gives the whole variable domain EAGVVQSPRYKIIEKKQPVAFWCNPISGHNTLYWYLQNLGQGPELLIRYENEEAVDDSQLPKDRFSAERLKGVDSTLKIQPAELGDSAVYLCARWNRESNQPQHFGDGTRLSIL.

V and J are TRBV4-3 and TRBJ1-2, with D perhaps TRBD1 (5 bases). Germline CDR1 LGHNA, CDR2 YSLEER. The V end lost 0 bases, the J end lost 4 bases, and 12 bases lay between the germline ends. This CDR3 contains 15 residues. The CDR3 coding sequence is TGCGCCAGCAGCCAAGATTGGGGGTGGGCCTATGGCTACACCTTC. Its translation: CASSQDWGWAYGYTF.

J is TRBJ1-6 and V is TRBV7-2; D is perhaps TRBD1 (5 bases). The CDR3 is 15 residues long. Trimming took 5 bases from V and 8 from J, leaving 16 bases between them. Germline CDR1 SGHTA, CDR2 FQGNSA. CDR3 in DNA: TGTGCCAGCAGCCCGGCGAGGGGCCGGGATTCACCCCTCCACTTT. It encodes CASSPARGRDSPLHF.

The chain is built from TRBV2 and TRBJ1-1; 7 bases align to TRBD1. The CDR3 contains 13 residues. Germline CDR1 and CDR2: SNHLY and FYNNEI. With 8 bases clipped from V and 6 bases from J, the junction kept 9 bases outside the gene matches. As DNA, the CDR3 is TGTGCCAGCTTATTTACAGGGGACCCTGAAGCTTTCTTT. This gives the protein CASLFTGDPEAFF.

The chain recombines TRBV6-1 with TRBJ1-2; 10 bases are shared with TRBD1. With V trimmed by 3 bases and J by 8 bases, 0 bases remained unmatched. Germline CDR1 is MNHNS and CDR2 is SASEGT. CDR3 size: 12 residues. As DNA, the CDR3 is TGTGCCAGCAGTGAGACAGGGGGCGGCTACACCTTC. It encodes CASSETGGGYTF.

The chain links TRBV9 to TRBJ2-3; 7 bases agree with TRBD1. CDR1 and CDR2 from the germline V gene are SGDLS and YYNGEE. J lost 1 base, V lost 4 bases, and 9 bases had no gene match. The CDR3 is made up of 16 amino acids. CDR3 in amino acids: CASSIPGQRRTDTQYF. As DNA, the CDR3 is TGTGCCAGCAGCATCCCGGGACAGAGGCGCACAGATACGCAGTATTTT.

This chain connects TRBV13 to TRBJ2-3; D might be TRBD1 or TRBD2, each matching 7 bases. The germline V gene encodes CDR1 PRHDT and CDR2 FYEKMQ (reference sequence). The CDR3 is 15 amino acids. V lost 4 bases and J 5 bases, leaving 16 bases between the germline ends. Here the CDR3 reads CASSSRPGGEDTQYF. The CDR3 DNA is TGTGCCAGCAGCTCCCGCCCAGGGGGGGAAGATACGCAGTATTTT.

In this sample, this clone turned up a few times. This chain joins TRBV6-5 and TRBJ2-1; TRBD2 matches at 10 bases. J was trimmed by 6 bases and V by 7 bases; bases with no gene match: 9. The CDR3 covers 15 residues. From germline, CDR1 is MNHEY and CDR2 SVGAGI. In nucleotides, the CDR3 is TGTGCCAGCACCCCCCCGGCTAGCGGGGGCAATGAGCAGTTCTTC. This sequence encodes CASTPPASGGNEQFF.

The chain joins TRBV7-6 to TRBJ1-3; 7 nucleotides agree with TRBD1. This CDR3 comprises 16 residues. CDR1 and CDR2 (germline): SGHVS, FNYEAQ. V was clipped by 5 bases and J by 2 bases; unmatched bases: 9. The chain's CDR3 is CASSTRQGKAGNTIYF. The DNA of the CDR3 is TGTGCCAGCAGCACCCGACAGGGAAAGGCTGGAAACACCATATATTTT. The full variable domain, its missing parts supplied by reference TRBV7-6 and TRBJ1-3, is GAGVSQSPRYKVTKRGQDVALRCDPISGHVSLYWYRQALGQGPEFLTYFNYEAQQDKSGLPNDRFSAERPEGSISTLTIQRTEQRDSAMYRCASSTRQGKAGNTIYFGEGSWLTVV.

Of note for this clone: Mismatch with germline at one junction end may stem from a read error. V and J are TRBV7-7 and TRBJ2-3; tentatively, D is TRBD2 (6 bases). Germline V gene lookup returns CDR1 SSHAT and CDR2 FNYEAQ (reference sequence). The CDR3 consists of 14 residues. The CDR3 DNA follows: TGTGCTAGCAGCTTAGGAGGGGTCGCAGATACGCAGTATTTT. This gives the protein CASSLGGVADTQYF.

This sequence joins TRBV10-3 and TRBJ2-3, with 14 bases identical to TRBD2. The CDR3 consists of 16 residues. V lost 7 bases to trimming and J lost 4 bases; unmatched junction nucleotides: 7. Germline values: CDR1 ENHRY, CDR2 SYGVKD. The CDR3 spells CAIIMGLAGAADTQYF. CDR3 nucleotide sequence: TGTGCCATCATCATGGGACTAGCGGGAGCGGCAGATACGCAGTATTTT.